Each of the 28 T cell receptor beta chains below was sequenced from the same sample in a study of response to subunit inactivated influenza vaccine. MiXCR was run by TCRdb on the RT-PCR reads, yielding one entry per CDR3 protein. The profile shows about 520,000 distinct CDR3 sequences, more than 7% of them singletons. This material consisted of PBMCs from blood, taken less than 30 months after vaccination. Receptors were obtained from a man between 50 and 69 years old who received an inactivated influenza vaccine.

In this sample, this clonotype turned up many times. The gene calls are TRBV5-1 and TRBJ2-3, with a weak D call TRBD1 (6 bases). This CDR3 is built from 14 residues. Germline CDR1 reads SGHRS; CDR2 reads YFSETQ. Trimming took off 5 bases at V and 1 base at J, with 11 bases between the two ends. CDR3 nucleotide sequence: TGCGCCAGCAGAGGGGGATCCCGCACAGATACGCAGTATTTT. This gives the protein CASRGGSRTDTQYF. The variable domain in full, completed from reference TRBV5-1 and TRBJ2-3, reads KAGVTQTPRYLIKTRGQQVTLSCSPISGHRSVSWYQQTPGQGLQFLFEYFSETQRNKGNFPGRFSGRQFSNSRSEMNVSTLELGDSALYLCASRGGSRTDTQYFGPGTRLTVL.

This clonotype showed up many times. The chain couples TRBV6-2 or TRBV6-3 to TRBJ2-1, with TRBD2 matching 9 bases. V shed 2 bases and J 7 bases; nucleotides not matched to a gene: 3. This CDR3 contains 14 residues. The germline gives CDR1 MNHEY, CDR2 SVGEGT. The chain's CDR3 is CASSYTAGGNEQFF. CDR3 DNA sequence: TGTGCCAGCAGTTACACGGCGGGAGGGAATGAGCAGTTCTTC.

The chain is built from TRBV10-3 and TRBJ2-1; D is unclear. Germline loops: CDR1 ENHRY, CDR2 SYGVKD. The CDR3 spans 16 residues. The germline V and J ends were trimmed by 3 bases and 0 bases, with 12 bases remaining between them. The CDR3 loop is CAISDSQPGSYNEQFF. CDR3 bases: TGTGCCATCAGTGATTCCCAGCCGGGCTCCTACAATGAGCAGTTCTTC.

This clonotype has at least ten counts. This chain connects TRBV12-3 or TRBV12-4 to TRBJ1-1; the match to TRBD1 covers 10 bases. The ends lost 5 bases at V and 5 bases at J; junction bases unmatched: 5. The CDR3 totals 14 residues. The CDR3 loop reads CASSLPGQGTEAFF. The CDR3 DNA follows: TGTGCCAGCAGTCTCCCGGGACAGGGGACTGAAGCTTTCTTT.

This clonotype was detected only a few times. The chain uses TRBV15 and TRBJ2-3; TRBD2 matches at 10 bases. This CDR3 has 18 amino acids. V shed 0 bases, J shed 5 bases, and the junction held 11 bases outside the gene matches. Germline CDR1 reads LNHNV; CDR2 reads YYDKDF (reference sequence). As DNA, the CDR3 is TGTGCCACCAGCAGAGAGGGAAGAAGCGGGGGGGCCTTAGATACGCAGTATTTT. Protein: CATSREGRSGGALDTQYF.

This clonotype has a handful of counts. CDR3 in amino acids: CASSQGQGGAYGYTF. CDR3 DNA: TGCGCCAGCAGCCAAGGTCAGGGGGGTGCCTATGGCTACACCTTC. The genes are TRBV4-3 and TRBJ1-2, with 7 bases fitting TRBD1. V was clipped by 1 base and J by 4 bases; unmatched bases: 6. Per the germline V gene, CDR1 is LGHNA and CDR2 is YSLEER. The CDR3 totals 15 residues.

This clonotype was detected only a few times. V usage is TRBV2 and J usage is TRBJ1-1, with 8 bases lining up with TRBD1. The CDR3 totals 15 residues. Germline trimming cut 4 bases from V and 5 bases from J; bases unmatched to any gene: 9. The germline V gene has CDR1 SNHLY and CDR2 FYNNEI. In DNA form, the CDR3 reads TGTGCCAGCAGTGCGTCGCAGGGGGCGGGTACTGAAGCTTTCTTT. Translating it yields CASSASQGAGTEAFF. Supplemented by reference TRBV2 and TRBJ1-1, the full variable domain reads EPEVTQTPSHQVTQMGQEVILRCVPISNHLYFYWYRQILGQKVEFLVSFYNNEISEKSEIFDDQFSVERPDGSNFTLKIRSTKLEDSAMYFCASSASQGAGTEAFFGQGTRLTVV.

This clonotype was observed a handful of times. This rearrangement joins TRBV20-1 to TRBJ2-3; tentative D call: TRBD2 (6 bases). There are 16 residues in the CDR3. Germline CDR1 is DFQATT and CDR2 is SNEGSKA (reference sequence). V lost 0 bases and J lost 0, with 13 bases in between. CDR3 DNA sequence: TGCAGTGCTAGAGATTACCTAGCGTCTAGCACAGATACGCAGTATTTT. It encodes CSARDYLASSTDTQYF.

A few counts support this clonotype. V gene TRBV7-9 combines with J gene TRBJ2-1; D might be TRBD2 (6 bases). The CDR3 runs 17 residues. The V and J ends lost 2 bases and 3 bases respectively, with 17 bases between them. The germline V gene encodes CDR1 SEHNR and CDR2 FQNEAQ (reference sequence). The CDR3 region has the DNA TGTGCCAGCAGCTTAACGAAACTGGCAGCGGGCTACAATGAGCAGTTCTTC. Translated: CASSLTKLAAGYNEQFF.

This clonotype has only a few counts. The gene calls are TRBV20-1 and TRBJ2-3; D is ambiguous. This CDR3 spans 12 amino acids. Germline CDR1 is DFQATT and CDR2 is SNEGSKA (reference sequence). Trimming stripped 2 bases from V and 5 bases from J, with 8 bases between. The CDR3 sequence is CSARSKQDTQYF. The DNA of the CDR3 is TGCAGTGCTAGAAGCAAGCAAGATACGCAGTATTTT.

This clonotype was seen more than once but under ten times. The chain uses TRBV25-1 and TRBJ2-1; tentatively, D is TRBD1 (6 bases). CDR3 length: 14 residues. Trimming left V 4 bases short and J 5 bases short, with 12 bases between. Germline V gene data show CDR1 as MGHDK and CDR2 as SYGVNS. The CDR3 protein is CASSAGDTHNEQFF. The CDR3 coding sequence is TGTGCCAGCAGTGCTGGGGACACCCACAATGAGCAGTTCTTC.

Many counts were recorded for this clonotype. The chain couples TRBV5-1 to TRBJ2-6, with D possibly being TRBD2 (5 bases). The CDR3 has 17 amino acids. Trimming pared 3 bases from V and 0 bases from J, leaving 13 bases between. CDR1 is SGHRS, CDR2 YFSETQ, per germline. The CDR3 bases are TGCGCCAGCAGCTGGCGGGTGTCCTCCTCTGGGGCCAACGTCCTGACTTTC. It codes for CASSWRVSSSGANVLTF.

This clonotype was counted between two and nine times. This rearrangement joins TRBV6-5 to TRBJ2-1; 7 nucleotides line up with TRBD2. This CDR3 comprises 17 residues. The germline CDR1 and CDR2 sequences are MNHEY and SVGAGI. With 0 bases clipped from V and 2 bases from J, the junction kept 7 bases outside the gene matches. This CDR3 is CASSYSGGRGTYNEQFF. CDR3 in DNA: TGTGCCAGCAGTTACTCGGGCGGGAGAGGTACCTACAATGAGCAGTTCTTC.

This clonotype was counted between two and nine times. The chain is built from TRBV11-1 and TRBJ2-1; TRBD2 is a possible D gene (5 bases). CDR1 is SGHAT and CDR2 is FQDESV in the germline V gene (reference sequence). The V end was cut by 1 base, the J end by 0 bases, with 16 bases between. This CDR3 region has 18 residues. As DNA, the CDR3 is TGTGCCAGCAGCTTAGTAGGTCCTCTGGGGAGCTCCTACAATGAGCAGTTCTTC. Encoded protein: CASSLVGPLGSSYNEQFF. The full variable domain, with the rest looked up from reference TRBV11-1 and TRBJ2-1, is EAEVAQSPRYKITEKSQAVAFWCDPISGHATLYWYRQILGQGPELLVQFQDESVVDDSQLPKDRFSAERLKGVDSTLKIQPAELGDSAMYLCASSLVGPLGSSYNEQFFGPGTRLTVL.

This clonotype came up many times. The chain uses TRBV7-2 and TRBJ2-7, with D unclear. The CDR3 sequence is 15 residues long. The V gene's germline CDR1 is SGHTA and CDR2 FQGNSA. Trimming cost V 5 bases and J 0 bases, with 14 bases left between them. The CDR3 here is CASSLPLYSSYEQYF. The CDR3, as DNA: TGTGCCAGCAGCCTACCCTTATATAGCTCCTACGAGCAGTACTTC.

The chain links TRBV5-1 to TRBJ1-4; D may be TRBD1 (6 bases). The CDR3 has 15 amino acids. CDR1 is SGHRS, CDR2 YFSETQ, per germline. V was cut by 3 bases and J by 2 bases, with 11 bases left in between. The CDR3 spells CASSSQGYTNEKLFF. DNA for the CDR3: TGCGCCAGCAGCTCACAGGGATACACTAATGAAAAACTGTTTTTT.

The chain uses TRBV10-2 and TRBJ2-2; D possibly corresponds to TRBD2 (6 bases). From germline, CDR1 is WSHSY and CDR2 SAAADI. This CDR3 has 11 amino acids. The V end lost 7 bases, the J end lost 8 bases, and 8 bases lay between the germline ends. The CDR3 loop reads CASIGGGELFF. The CDR3 DNA reads as TGCGCCAGCATCGGGGGTGGGGAGCTGTTTTTT.

This clonotype was seen repeatedly, ten times or more. The chain uses TRBV10-3 and TRBJ2-2, with D possibly matching TRBD1 (6 bases). CDR1 and CDR2 (germline): ENHRY, SYGVKD. Trimming cost V 10 bases and J 2 bases, with 14 bases left between them. The CDR3 is 14 residues long. This CDR3 is CATWKGQNTGELFF. The CDR3 region has the DNA TGTGCCACCTGGAAGGGACAAAACACCGGGGAGCTGTTTTTT.

This clonotype came up many times. V and J are TRBV14 and TRBJ2-1, with 8 bases aligning to TRBD2. J gave up 5 bases and V 5 bases, and 8 bases lay outside the gene matches. Germline V CDR1 and CDR2: SGHDN, FVKESK. The CDR3 runs 15 residues. The CDR3 is CASSAFPGGDNEQFF. CDR3 nucleotide sequence: TGTGCCAGCAGCGCCTTTCCGGGGGGGGACAATGAGCAGTTCTTC.

This chain connects TRBV11-2 to TRBJ2-1; D is ambiguous. CDR1 is SGHAT, CDR2 FQNNGV, per germline. The CDR3 has 12 residues. Trimming took off 5 bases at V and 8 bases at J, with 10 bases between the two ends. The CDR3 loop is CASSPRTDEQFF. In DNA form, the CDR3 reads TGTGCCAGCAGCCCCAGGACGGATGAGCAGTTCTTC.

There are a few counts of this clonotype. The chain links TRBV5-1 to TRBJ2-1, with 7 positions matching TRBD1. V shed 4 bases, J shed 4 bases, and the junction held 11 bases outside the gene matches. The germline gives CDR1 SGHRS, CDR2 YFSETQ. The CDR3 is 16 amino acids. The CDR3 DNA reads TGCGCCAGCAGCGCGAACGCTGGGACAGCTTACAATGAGCAGTTCTTC. It is translated as CASSANAGTAYNEQFF. Full variable domain (missing parts from reference TRBV5-1 and TRBJ2-1): KAGVTQTPRYLIKTRGQQVTLSCSPISGHRSVSWYQQTPGQGLQFLFEYFSETQRNKGNFPGRFSGRQFSNSRSEMNVSTLELGDSALYLCASSANAGTAYNEQFFGPGTRLTVL.

The chain carries TRBV7-2 and TRBJ1-4; perhaps TRBD1 as D (6 bases). Germline CDR1 SGHTA, CDR2 FQGNSA. The CDR3 extends over 14 amino acids. The ends were cut back, 3 bases at V and 8 bases at J, with 13 bases in the middle. In DNA, the CDR3 is TGTGCCAGCAGCTTGGCGGGGGCTAGCGAAAAACTGTTTTTT. The encoded protein is CASSLAGASEKLFF.

This clonotype was detected ten times or more. The chain is built from TRBV7-2 and TRBJ2-1; TRBD2 matches 7 bases. The CDR3 consists of 14 residues. V trimming: 3 bases; J trimming: 6 bases; junction bases outside the gene matches: 5. Germline CDR1 is SGHTA and CDR2 is FQGNSA. Here the CDR3 DNA reads TGTGCCAGCAGCTTTTTGTCTAGCGGCAATGAGCAGTTCTTC. As protein: CASSFLSSGNEQFF.

The J gene is TRBJ2-2, the V gene TRBV3-1; D ambiguous. Trimming removed 0 bases from V and 1 base from J, with 9 bases in between. The CDR3 sequence is 16 residues long. Germline V gene data show CDR1 as LGHDT and CDR2 as YNNKEL (reference sequence). The CDR3 here is CASSQDWPKNTGELFF. As DNA, the CDR3 is TGTGCCAGCAGCCAAGATTGGCCTAAGAACACCGGGGAGCTGTTTTTT.

This clonotype occurred a few times. This chain connects TRBV27 to TRBJ2-2; a weak D match, TRBD2 (6 bases). Germline loops: CDR1 MNHEY, CDR2 SMNVEV (reference sequence). V lost 7 bases to trimming and J lost 0 bases, with 12 bases between them. This CDR3 has 15 residues. CDR3 protein: CASTLRGANTGELFF. The CDR3 coding sequence is TGTGCCAGCACCTTACGCGGGGCGAACACCGGGGAGCTGTTTTTT.

This clonotype was found many times. This chain uses TRBV10-3 with TRBJ2-7, with 10 positions matching TRBD1. CDR1 ENHRY and CDR2 SYGVKD come from the germline V gene. The J segment lost 7 bases and the V segment lost 4 bases, leaving 10 bases of the junction unmatched. This CDR3 is 15 amino acids long. The CDR3 bases are TGTGCCATCAGTGGGGACAGGGGTAAATCGGAAGAGCAGTACTTC. It is translated as CAISGDRGKSEEQYF.

The chain has TRBV24-1 and TRBJ2-2, with 9 bases matching TRBD1. In germline, CDR1 is KGHDR, CDR2 SFDVKD. The CDR3 has 16 residues. The ends lost 4 bases at V and 4 bases at J; junction bases unmatched: 6. The DNA of the CDR3 is TGTGCCACCAGTGACCCCGGGACAGGGCCCACCGGGGAGCTGTTTTTT. Translating it yields CATSDPGTGPTGELFF.

This clonotype was counted a few times. The CDR3, as DNA: TGCGCCAGCAGCCAAGCTTTAGGGGGGAACTATGGCTACACCTTC. As protein: CASSQALGGNYGYTF. The chain carries TRBV4-3 and TRBJ1-2; tentatively, D is TRBD1 (6 bases). The V gene lost 1 base and the J gene lost 2 bases, with 11 bases spanning the gap. Germline CDR1 reads LGHNA; CDR2 reads YSLEER. The CDR3 has 15 amino acids.